Below, 5 T cell receptor beta chains from the same sample are listed, as sequenced in a study of breast tumors, draining lymph nodes, adjacent tissues. TCRdb reprocessed the multiplex PCR reads with MiXCR, giving one entry per CDR3 protein. The data show over 10,000 distinct CDR3 sequences, just over 70% seen once. The specimen was tumor-adjacent breast tissue. The receptor set was obtained from a female donor with breast cancer. Some clones in this sample may be carry-over from other donors' samples.

In regard to this clonotype: One end of the junction fails to match germline, which may point to a read error. The chain links TRBV15 to TRBJ2-7; 7 nucleotides align to TRBD1. CDR3 length: 14 residues. The germline gives CDR1 LNHNV, CDR2 YYDKDF (reference sequence). CDR3 DNA sequence: TGTGCTACCAGCAGAGGGACAGTCCCCTACGAGCAGTACTTC. Its protein is CATSRGTVPYEQYF.

This sequence joins TRBV11-2 and TRBJ2-7; no reliable D call. The CDR3 sequence is 14 residues long. CDR1 is SGHAT, CDR2 FQNNGV, per germline. The V and J ends lost 0 bases and 6 bases respectively, with 12 bases between them. CDR3 sequence (DNA): TGTGCCAGCAGCTTAGAAGTGGGGAACTCCGAGCAGTACTTC. This codes for CASSLEVGNSEQYF.

This clonotype appeared once. The rearrangement uses TRBV7-2 and TRBJ2-5; TRBD2 matches at 11 bases. CDR3 length equals 16 residues. V lost 2 bases, J lost 1 base, and 3 bases stayed unmatched. CDR1 is SGHTA, CDR2 FQGNSA, per germline. The CDR3 loop reads CASSLPGLAGQETQYF. The CDR3 DNA reads as TGTGCCAGCAGCTTACCCGGACTAGCGGGCCAAGAGACCCAGTACTTC.

The sample holds one count of this clonotype. The CDR3 sequence is CASSFPARRETQYF. The DNA of the CDR3 is TGTGCCAGCAGCTTCCCGGCACGGCGAGAGACCCAGTACTTC. The V gene is TRBV7-2, the J gene TRBJ2-5; no reliable D call. Looked up from germline, CDR1 is SGHTA and CDR2 is FQGNSA. The CDR3 consists of 14 residues. The V and J ends lost 3 bases and 4 bases respectively, with 12 bases between them.

This clonotype was seen a single time. The chain uses TRBV7-6 and TRBJ2-3, with 8 bases lining up with TRBD2. The V and J ends lost 5 bases and 4 bases, in that order; junction bases with no gene match: 11. CDR1 is SGHVS and CDR2 is FNYEAQ in the germline V gene. The CDR3 totals 16 residues. This CDR3 reads CASSATGSGRADTQYF. The CDR3, as DNA: TGTGCCAGCAGCGCAACGGGGAGCGGGAGAGCAGATACGCAGTATTTT. Drawing the rest from reference TRBV7-6 and TRBJ2-3, the complete variable domain is GAGVSQSPRYKVTKRGQDVALRCDPISGHVSLYWYRQALGQGPEFLTYFNYEAQQDKSGLPNDRFSAERPEGSISTLTIQRTEQRDSAMYRCASSATGSGRADTQYFGPGTRLTVL.